This T cell receptor (beta chain) appears in the sequencing data of a study of regulatory T cells in long-lasting Graves disease. Points from the study as a whole: Persistent Graves' patients showed reduced TCR diversity versus newly diagnosed patients. Clonotypes that were public and shared totalled a few thousand in persistent patients versus 750 to 1,000 in new patients. There were preferences for TRBV28, TRBJ1-2 and TRBJ2-5 in persistent disease.

The V gene lost 1 base and the J gene lost 6 bases, with 18 bases spanning the gap. Looked up from germline, CDR1 is DFQATT and CDR2 is SNEGSKA (reference sequence). CDR3 length: 15 residues. To make TCR beta libraries, researchers used iRepertoire HTBI primers and Arm-PCR of CDR3 regions. Authors' analysis steps: The samples yielded 62 TRBV and roughly 15 TRBJ segments. TCRdb itself ran the multiplex PCR reads through MiXCR, one entry per CDR3 protein. These V and J calls originate from TCRdb's pipeline instead of the authors' own analysis. This table has about 310,000 distinct CDR3 sequences, roughly 21% appearing once. Time point specified: persistent/refractory GD, antithyroid drugs over 5 years with positive TRAb. From PBMCs, RNA was extracted and then used to make the TCR library. This clonotype was detected ten times or more. Its antigen is unidentified.

Sequencing used peripheral blood mononuclear cells (PBMCs), obtained when the disease was refractory, from a patient treated with antithyroid drugs. The source is a female donor with Graves disease. This chain uses TRBV20-1 with TRBJ1-1; the D gene is possibly TRBD1 (6 bases). CDR3 in DNA: TGCAGTGCTAGAGCCGCTTCACAGGGAAATGCTGAAGCTTTCTTT. This sequence encodes CSARAASQGNAEAFF.